This T cell receptor beta chain was found in a study of blood T cell repertoires in COVID-19. Study at large: Acute and convalescent COVID-19 samples came from the United States, Italy and Spain. From T cells, B-cell-depleted T cells, or PBMCs came the material, which was cDNA or gDNA.

Germline values: CDR1 MNHEY, CDR2 SVGAGI. CDR3 size: 14 residues. V lost 3 bases, J lost 2 bases, and 10 bases lay in between. The repertoire was sequenced with immunoSEQ multiplex PCR; TCRdb's copy has only in-frame clones and lacks some. This table holds 150,000 or so clones, approximately 81% found once. This sequence originates from a human donor with acute or convalescent COVID-19. The donor label of this sample is uncertain. This chain joins TRBV6-5 and TRBJ1-2, with D unclear. The sample comprised peripheral blood. The CDR3 region has the DNA TGTGCCAGCAGTTATCGGGGAAGGAACTATGGCTACACCTTC. Translation gives CASSYRGRNYGYTF.